The present T cell receptor beta chain was sequenced within a study of blood T cell repertoires in COVID-19. Some clones are missing from TCRdb's copy, which holds only in-frame ones; the method was immunoSEQ multiplex PCR. The table lists about 240,000 clones, about 86% of them singletons. Enrolment of Seattle patients took place during active infection, and they were followed longitudinally. The CDR3 runs to 18 residues. The germline V gene encodes CDR1 MGHRA and CDR2 YSYEKL. V was clipped by 1 base and J by 1 base, with 17 bases between them. The rearrangement joins TRBV4-1 to TRBJ1-3; D ambiguous. The TCR was taken from a woman between 50 and 59 years old with COVID-19, enrolled during active disease. Source material: peripheral blood. The CDR3 nucleotides read TGCGCCAGCAGCCAAGCCTCCTCGGAGGGAGGGTCTGGAAACACCATATATTTT. Translation gives CASSQASSEGGSGNTIYF.